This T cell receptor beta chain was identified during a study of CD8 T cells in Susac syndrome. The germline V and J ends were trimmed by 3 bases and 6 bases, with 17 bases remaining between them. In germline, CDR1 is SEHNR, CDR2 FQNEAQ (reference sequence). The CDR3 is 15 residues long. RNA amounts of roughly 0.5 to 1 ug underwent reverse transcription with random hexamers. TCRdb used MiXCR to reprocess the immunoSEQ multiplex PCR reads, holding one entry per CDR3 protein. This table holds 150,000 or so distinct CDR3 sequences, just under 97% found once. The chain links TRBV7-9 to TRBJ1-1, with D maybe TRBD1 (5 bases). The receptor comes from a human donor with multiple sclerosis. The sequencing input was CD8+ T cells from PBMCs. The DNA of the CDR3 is TGTGCCAGCAGCTTCACGGGGGGTTTACGGGCTGAAGCTTTCTTT. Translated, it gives CASSFTGGLRAEAFF.